These 5 T cell receptor beta chains were all obtained from the same sample, sequenced in a study of spatial heterogeneity in lung cancer. As to time point: sample taken at primary tumor resection. TCRs were sequenced from unsorted whole RNA of tumor, nontumor lung or PBMC. Each CDR3 protein is one row after TCRdb ran MiXCR on the 5' RACE reads. The table shows more than 6,500 distinct CDR3 sequences, with 3% to 5% occurring only once. The sample consisted of normal lung tissue next to the tumor, taken at surgery. These receptors were collected from a female donor with early-stage non-small cell lung cancer.

By proportion, this clonotype is medium-sized. This beta chain is an off-target read within a library intended for alpha chains, so its frequency means little. This chain links TRBV5-1 with TRBJ2-3, with D possibly being TRBD2 (5 bases). The CDR3 is 14 amino acids. The ends were cut back, 4 bases at V and 4 bases at J, with 13 bases in the middle. The germline CDR1 and CDR2 sequences are SGHRS and YFSETQ. The CDR3 here is CASSRNSVADTQYF. CDR3 sequence (DNA): TGCGCCAGCAGCAGGAATAGCGTGGCAGATACGCAGTATTTT.

This clonotype was detected many times. This beta chain is an off-target read within a library intended for alpha chains, so its frequency means little. The chain has TRBV30 and TRBJ1-4; D uncertain. This CDR3 has 14 residues. Germline V lookup: CDR1 GTSNPN, CDR2 SVGIG (reference sequence). With 1 base removed from V and 10 bases from J, the gap between germline ends came to 16 bases. This CDR3 is CAWSDTGYLGKLFF. For the CDR3, the DNA is TGTGCCTGGAGTGATACGGGATACCTGGGAAAACTGTTTTTT.

This clonotype was detected ten times or more. Since the library was made to target alpha chains, this beta chain is a stray read and its abundance is not meaningful. The chain links TRBV10-3 to TRBJ1-4; 12 nucleotides align to TRBD1. V was clipped by 10 bases and J by 3 bases; unmatched bases: 6. Germline V gives CDR1 ENHRY, CDR2 SYGVKD. The CDR3 loop spans 15 amino acids. This chain's CDR3 is CASGTGGASNEKLFF. In nucleotides, the CDR3 is TGTGCCAGCGGGACAGGGGGCGCGTCTAATGAAAAACTGTTTTTT.

This clonotype appeared many times. In a library made to pick up alpha chains, this beta chain is a stray read with a size that means little. The chain couples TRBV30 to TRBJ1-1; perhaps TRBD1 as D (6 bases). The germline V gene encodes CDR1 GTSNPN and CDR2 SVGIG (reference sequence). V was clipped by 3 bases and J by 4 bases, with 12 bases between them. This CDR3 has 13 amino acids. CDR3 DNA sequence: TGTGCCTGGAGACCACAGGGCCGCACTGAAGCTTTCTTT. Translating it yields CAWRPQGRTEAFF.

By sample fraction, this clonotype is medium-sized. Since the library was made to target alpha chains, this beta chain is a stray read and its abundance is not meaningful. The rearrangement links TRBV5-1 to TRBJ2-5; 10 bases fit TRBD1. V lost 7 bases, J lost 2 bases, and 5 bases stayed unmatched. This CDR3 spans 14 amino acids. Germline V gene data show CDR1 as SGHRS and CDR2 as YFSETQ. The CDR3, as DNA: TGCGCCAGCCAGTGGACAGGGGGACAAGAGACCCAGTACTTC. It codes for CASQWTGGQETQYF.